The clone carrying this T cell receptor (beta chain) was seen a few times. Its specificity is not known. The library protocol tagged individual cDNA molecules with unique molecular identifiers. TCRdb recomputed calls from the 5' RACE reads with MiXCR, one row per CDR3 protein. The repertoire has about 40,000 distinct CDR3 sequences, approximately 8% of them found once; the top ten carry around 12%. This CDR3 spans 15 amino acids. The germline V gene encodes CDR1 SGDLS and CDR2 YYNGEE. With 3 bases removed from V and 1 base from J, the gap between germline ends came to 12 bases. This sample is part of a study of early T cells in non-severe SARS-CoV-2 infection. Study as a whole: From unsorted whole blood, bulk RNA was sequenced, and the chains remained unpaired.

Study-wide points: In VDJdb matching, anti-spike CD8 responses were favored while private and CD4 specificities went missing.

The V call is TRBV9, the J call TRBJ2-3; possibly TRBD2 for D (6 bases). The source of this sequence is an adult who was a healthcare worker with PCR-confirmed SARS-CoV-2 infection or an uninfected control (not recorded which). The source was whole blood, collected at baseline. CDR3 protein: CASSAISGGTDTQYF. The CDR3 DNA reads TGTGCCAGCAGCGCTATTAGCGGTGGCACAGATACGCAGTATTTT.